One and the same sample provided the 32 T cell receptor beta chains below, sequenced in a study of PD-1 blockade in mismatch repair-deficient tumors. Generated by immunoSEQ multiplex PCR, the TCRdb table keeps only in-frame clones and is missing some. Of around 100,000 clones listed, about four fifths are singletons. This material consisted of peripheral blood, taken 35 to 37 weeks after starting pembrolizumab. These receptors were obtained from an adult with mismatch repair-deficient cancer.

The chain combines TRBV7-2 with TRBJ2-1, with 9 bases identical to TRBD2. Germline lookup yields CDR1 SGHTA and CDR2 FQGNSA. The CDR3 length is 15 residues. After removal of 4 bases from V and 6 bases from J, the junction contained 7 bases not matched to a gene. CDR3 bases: TGTGCCAGCAGCTCGCTAGCGGGGAACTTCAATGAGCAGTTCTTC. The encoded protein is CASSSLAGNFNEQFF.

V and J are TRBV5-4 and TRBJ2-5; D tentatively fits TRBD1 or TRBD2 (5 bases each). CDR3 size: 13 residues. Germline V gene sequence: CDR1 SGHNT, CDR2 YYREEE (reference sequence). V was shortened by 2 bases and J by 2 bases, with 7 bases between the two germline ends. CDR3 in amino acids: CASSFGAQETQYF. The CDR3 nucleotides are TGTGCCAGCAGCTTCGGGGCACAAGAGACCCAGTACTTC.

CDR3 residues: CATSRDRGGETQYF. The CDR3 DNA reads as TGTGCCACCAGCAGAGATCGGGGAGGAGAGACCCAGTACTTC. The genes are TRBV15 and TRBJ2-5; D might be TRBD2 (6 bases). Deletions cut 0 bases from V and 4 bases from J, with 9 bases between. The CDR3 spans 14 residues. Germline-derived CDR1 and CDR2 are LNHNV and YYDKDF (reference sequence).

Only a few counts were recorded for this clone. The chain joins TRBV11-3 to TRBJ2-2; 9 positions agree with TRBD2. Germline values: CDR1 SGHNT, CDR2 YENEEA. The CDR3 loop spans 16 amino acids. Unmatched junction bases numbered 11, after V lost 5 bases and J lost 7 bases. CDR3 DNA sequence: TGTGCCAGCAGCCCGGGGGTAGCGGGAGATGGCGGGGAGCTGTTTTTT. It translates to CASSPGVAGDGGELFF.

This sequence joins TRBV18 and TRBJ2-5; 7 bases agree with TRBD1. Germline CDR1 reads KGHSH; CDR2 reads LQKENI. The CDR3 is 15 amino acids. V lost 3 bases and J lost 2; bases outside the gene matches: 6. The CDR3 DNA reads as TGTGCCAGCTCACCTCTCCAGGGGGAGCAAGAGACCCAGTACTTC. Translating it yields CASSPLQGEQETQYF.

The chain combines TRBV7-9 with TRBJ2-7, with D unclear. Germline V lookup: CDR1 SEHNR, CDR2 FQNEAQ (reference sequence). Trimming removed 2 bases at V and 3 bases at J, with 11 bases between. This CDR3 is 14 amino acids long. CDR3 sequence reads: CASSLSGAYYEQYF. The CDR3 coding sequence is TGTGCCAGCAGCTTAAGTGGTGCCTACTACGAGCAGTACTTC.

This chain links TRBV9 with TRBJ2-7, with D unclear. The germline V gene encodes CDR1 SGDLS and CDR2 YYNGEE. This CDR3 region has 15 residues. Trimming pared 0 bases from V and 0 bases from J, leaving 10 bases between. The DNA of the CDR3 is TGTGCCAGCAGCGTAGGTCCCGCAAGCTCCTACGAGCAGTACTTC. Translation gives CASSVGPASSYEQYF.

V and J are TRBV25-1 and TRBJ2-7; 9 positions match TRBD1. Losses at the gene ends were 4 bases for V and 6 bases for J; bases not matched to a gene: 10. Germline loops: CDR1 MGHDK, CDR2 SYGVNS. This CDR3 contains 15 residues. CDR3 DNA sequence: TGTGCCAGCAGTGCCCCGGGACAGGGAGGGATCGAGCAGTACTTC. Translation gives CASSAPGQGGIEQYF.

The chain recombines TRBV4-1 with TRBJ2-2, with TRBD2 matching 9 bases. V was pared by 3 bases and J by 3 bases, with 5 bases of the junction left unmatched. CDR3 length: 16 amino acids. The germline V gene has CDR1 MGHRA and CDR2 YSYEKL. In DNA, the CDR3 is TGCGCCAGCAGCCACTTAGCGGGAGTCGACACCGGGGAGCTGTTTTTT. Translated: CASSHLAGVDTGELFF.

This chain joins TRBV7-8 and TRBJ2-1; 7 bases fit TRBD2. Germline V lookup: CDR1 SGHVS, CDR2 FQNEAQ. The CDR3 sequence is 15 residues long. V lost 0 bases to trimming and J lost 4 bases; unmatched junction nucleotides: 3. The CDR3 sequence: CASSLAGGPYNEQFF. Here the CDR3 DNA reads TGTGCCAGCAGCTTAGCGGGAGGGCCATACAATGAGCAGTTCTTC. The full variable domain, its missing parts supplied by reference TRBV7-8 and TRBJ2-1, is GAGVSQSPRYKVAKRGQDVALRCDPISGHVSLFWYQQALGQGPEFLTYFQNEAQLDKSGLPSDRFFAERPEGSVSTLKIQRTQQEDSAVYLCASSLAGGPYNEQFFGPGTRLTVL.

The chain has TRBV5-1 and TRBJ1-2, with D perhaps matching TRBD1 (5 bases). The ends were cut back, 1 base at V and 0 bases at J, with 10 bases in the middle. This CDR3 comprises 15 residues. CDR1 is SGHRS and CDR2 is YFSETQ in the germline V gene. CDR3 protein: CASSLQAGTNYGYTF. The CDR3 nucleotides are TGCGCCAGCAGCTTGCAGGCAGGGACTAACTATGGCTACACCTTC. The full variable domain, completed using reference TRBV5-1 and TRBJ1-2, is KAGVTQTPRYLIKTRGQQVTLSCSPISGHRSVSWYQQTPGQGLQFLFEYFSETQRNKGNFPGRFSGRQFSNSRSEMNVSTLELGDSALYLCASSLQAGTNYGYTFGSGTRLTVV.

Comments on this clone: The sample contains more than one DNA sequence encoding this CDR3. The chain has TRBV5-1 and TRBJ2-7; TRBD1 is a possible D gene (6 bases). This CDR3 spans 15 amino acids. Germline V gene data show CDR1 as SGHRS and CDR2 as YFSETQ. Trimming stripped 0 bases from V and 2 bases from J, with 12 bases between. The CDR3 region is CASSLDGGPTYEQYF. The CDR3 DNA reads TGCGCCAGCAGCTTGGATGGGGGCCCCACCTACGAGCAGTACTTC.

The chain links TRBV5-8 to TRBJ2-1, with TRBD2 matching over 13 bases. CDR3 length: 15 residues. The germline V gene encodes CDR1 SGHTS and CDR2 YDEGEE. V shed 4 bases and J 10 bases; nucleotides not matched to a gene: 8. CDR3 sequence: CASSPGTSGKGEQFF. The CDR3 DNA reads TGTGCCAGCAGCCCCGGGACTAGCGGGAAAGGAGAGCAGTTCTTC.

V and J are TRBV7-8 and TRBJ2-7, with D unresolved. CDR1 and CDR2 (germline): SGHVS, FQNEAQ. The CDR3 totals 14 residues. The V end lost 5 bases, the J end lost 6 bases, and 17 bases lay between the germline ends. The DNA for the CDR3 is TGTGCCAGCAGCAACCTCCGGGCTTCGGGCGAGCAGTACTTC. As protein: CASSNLRASGEQYF.

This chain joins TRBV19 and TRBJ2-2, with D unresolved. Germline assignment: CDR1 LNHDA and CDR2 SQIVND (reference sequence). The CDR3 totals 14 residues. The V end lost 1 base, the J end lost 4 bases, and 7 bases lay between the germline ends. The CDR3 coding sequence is TGTGCCAGTAGTATAGGGGCCTCCACCGGGGAGCTGTTTTTT. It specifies CASSIGASTGELFF.

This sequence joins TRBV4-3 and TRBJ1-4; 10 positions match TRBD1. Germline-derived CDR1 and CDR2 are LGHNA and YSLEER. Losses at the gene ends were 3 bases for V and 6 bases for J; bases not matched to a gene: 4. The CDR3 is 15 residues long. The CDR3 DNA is TGCGCCAGCAGCCAGCTCGGGACAGGGGATGAAAAACTGTTTTTT. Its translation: CASSQLGTGDEKLFF.

The CDR3 DNA reads as TGTGCCAGCAGCCCGATACTAGCGTACGCCGGGGAGCTGTTTTTT. Protein: CASSPILAYAGELFF. V gene TRBV7-9 combines with J gene TRBJ2-2, with 7 bases that match TRBD2. V was clipped by 5 bases and J by 6 bases; unmatched bases: 9. CDR1 SEHNR and CDR2 FQNEAQ come from the germline V gene (reference sequence). This CDR3 contains 15 residues.

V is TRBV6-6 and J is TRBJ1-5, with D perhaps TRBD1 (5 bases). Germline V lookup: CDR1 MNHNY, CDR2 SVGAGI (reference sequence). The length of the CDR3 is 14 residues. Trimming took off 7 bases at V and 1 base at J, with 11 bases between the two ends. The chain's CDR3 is CASISTASNQPQHF. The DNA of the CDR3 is TGTGCCAGCATTTCGACAGCGAGCAATCAGCCCCAGCATTTT.

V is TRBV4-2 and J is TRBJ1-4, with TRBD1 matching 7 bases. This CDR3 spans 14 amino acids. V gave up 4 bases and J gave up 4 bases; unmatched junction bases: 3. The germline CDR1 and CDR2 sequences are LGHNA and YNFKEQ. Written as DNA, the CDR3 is TGTGCCAGCAGCCTACAGGGGAATAATGAAAAACTGTTTTTT. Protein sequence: CASSLQGNNEKLFF.

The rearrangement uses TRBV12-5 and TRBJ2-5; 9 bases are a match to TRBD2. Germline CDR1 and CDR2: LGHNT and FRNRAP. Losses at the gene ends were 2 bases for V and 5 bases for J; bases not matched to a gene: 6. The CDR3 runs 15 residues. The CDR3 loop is CASGLRGRAGETQYF. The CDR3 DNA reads TGTGCTAGTGGTTTGCGCGGGAGGGCCGGGGAGACCCAGTACTTC.

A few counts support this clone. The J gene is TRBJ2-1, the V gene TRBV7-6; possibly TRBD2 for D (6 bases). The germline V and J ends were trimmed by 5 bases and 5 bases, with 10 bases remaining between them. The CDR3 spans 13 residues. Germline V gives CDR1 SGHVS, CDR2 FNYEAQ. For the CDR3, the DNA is TGTGCCAGCAGCCTACTAGCCCACAATGAGCAGTTCTTC. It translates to CASSLLAHNEQFF.

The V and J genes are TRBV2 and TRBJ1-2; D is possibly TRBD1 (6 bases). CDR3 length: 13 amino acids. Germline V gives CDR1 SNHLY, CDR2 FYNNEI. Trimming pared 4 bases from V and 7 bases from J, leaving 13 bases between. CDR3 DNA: TGTGCCAGCAGTGGAGACAGGTTAGGTGGCTACACCTTC. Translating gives CASSGDRLGGYTF.

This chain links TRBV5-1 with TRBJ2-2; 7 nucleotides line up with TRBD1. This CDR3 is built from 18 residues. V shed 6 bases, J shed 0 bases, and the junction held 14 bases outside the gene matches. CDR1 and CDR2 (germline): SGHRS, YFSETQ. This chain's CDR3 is CASKGQGQKTTNTGELFF. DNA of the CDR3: TGCGCCAGCAAGGGCCAGGGACAGAAGACGACGAACACCGGGGAGCTGTTTTTT. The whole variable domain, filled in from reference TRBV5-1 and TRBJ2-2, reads KAGVTQTPRYLIKTRGQQVTLSCSPISGHRSVSWYQQTPGQGLQFLFEYFSETQRNKGNFPGRFSGRQFSNSRSEMNVSTLELGDSALYLCASKGQGQKTTNTGELFFGEGSRLTVL.

CDR3 amino acids: CASAVGTSYEQYF. CDR3 coding DNA: TGTGCCTCGGCCGTGGGGACCTCCTACGAGCAGTACTTC. The rearrangement links TRBV28 to TRBJ2-7; tentatively, D is TRBD1 or TRBD2 (5 bases each). CDR1 MDHEN and CDR2 SYDVKM come from the germline V gene. V lost 11 bases to trimming and J lost 0 bases, with 14 bases between them. The CDR3 sequence is 13 residues long.

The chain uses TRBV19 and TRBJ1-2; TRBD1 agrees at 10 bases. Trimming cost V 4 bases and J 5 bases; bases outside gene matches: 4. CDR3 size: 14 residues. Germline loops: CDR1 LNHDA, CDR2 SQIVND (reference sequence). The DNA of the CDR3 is TGTGCCAGTAGTAGGGGACAGGGGATATATGGCTACACCTTC. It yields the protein CASSRGQGIYGYTF.

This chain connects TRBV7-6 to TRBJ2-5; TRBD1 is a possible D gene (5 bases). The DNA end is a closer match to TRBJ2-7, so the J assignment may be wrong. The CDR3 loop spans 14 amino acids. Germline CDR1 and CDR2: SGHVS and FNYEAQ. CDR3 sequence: CASSLRAGNNEQYF. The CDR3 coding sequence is TGTGCCAGCAGCTTAAGGGCAGGGAACAACGAGCAGTACTTC.

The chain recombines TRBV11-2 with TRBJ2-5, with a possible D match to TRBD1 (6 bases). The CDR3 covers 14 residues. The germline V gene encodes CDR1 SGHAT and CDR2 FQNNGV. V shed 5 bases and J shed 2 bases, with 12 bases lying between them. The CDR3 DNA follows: TGTGCCAGCAGCCGAGGGGGTTTACAAGAGACCCAGTACTTC. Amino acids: CASSRGGLQETQYF.

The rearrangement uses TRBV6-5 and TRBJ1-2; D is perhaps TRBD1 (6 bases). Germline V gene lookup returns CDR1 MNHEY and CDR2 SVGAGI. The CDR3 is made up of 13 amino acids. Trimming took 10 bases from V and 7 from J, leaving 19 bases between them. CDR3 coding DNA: TGTGCCACCGGCGACCCGGGGGCGTCTGGCTACACCTTC. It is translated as CATGDPGASGYTF.

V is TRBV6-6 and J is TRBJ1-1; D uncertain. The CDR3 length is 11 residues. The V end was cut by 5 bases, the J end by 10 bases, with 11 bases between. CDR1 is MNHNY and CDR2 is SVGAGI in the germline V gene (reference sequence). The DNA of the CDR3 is TGTGCCAGCAGTCTAGGGTCCGGAGCTTTCTTT. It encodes CASSLGSGAFF.

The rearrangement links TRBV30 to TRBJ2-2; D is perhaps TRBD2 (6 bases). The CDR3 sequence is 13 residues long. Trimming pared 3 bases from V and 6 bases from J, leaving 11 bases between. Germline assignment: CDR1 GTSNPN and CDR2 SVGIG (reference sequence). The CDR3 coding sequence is TGTGCCTGGAGGAGGGCGGGGCCCGGGGAGCTGTTTTTT. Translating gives CAWRRAGPGELFF.

In nucleotides, the CDR3 is TGCAGCGTTTACCAGGGCTACGAGCAGTACTTC. The encoded protein is CSVYQGYEQYF. The chain is built from TRBV29-1 and TRBJ2-7; a possible D gene is TRBD1 (5 bases). The CDR3 spans 11 residues. Trimming took 5 bases from V and 3 from J, leaving 8 bases between them. Germline V gene lookup returns CDR1 SQVTM and CDR2 ANQGSEA.

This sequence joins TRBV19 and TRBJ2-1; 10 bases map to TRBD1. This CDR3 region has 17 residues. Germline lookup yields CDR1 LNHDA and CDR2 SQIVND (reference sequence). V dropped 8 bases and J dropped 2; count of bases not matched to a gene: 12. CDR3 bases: TGTGCCAGTTTCTTTATAGGACAGGGGGTTCCCTACAATGAGCAGTTCTTC. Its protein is CASFFIGQGVPYNEQFF.